This TCR beta chain comes out of a study of persistence of HIV-infected CD4 T cells. The stimulus was lysate of CMV-infected fibroblasts, about 10 ug/mL. CD40L-negative CD69-negative CD45RO-high memory CD4+ T cells were sorted as populations depleted of antigen-responding cells. CD8-depleted PBMCs were stimulated 15 to 20 hours with anti-CD28/CD49d costimulation, CD40-blocking antibody and enfuvirtide. Of note for this clone: The antigen is undetermined.

V gave up 2 bases and J gave up 7 bases, with 19 bases separating them. The CDR3 runs 15 residues. Germline CDR1 is SGHKS and CDR2 is YYEKEE (reference sequence). Sequencing used immunoSEQ version 4 in survey mode. Only in-frame clones appear in the TCRdb table, and some are missing; sequencing was by immunoSEQ multiplex PCR. In the table there are fewer than 35,000 clones, about four fifths of which are singletons. The chain has TRBV5-5 and TRBJ2-7; TRBD1 or TRBD2 may be the D gene (5 bases each). The specimen was CD4+ T cells sorted from PBMCs after 18-hour stimulation, collected from a patient who received antiretroviral therapy. This clonotype was sampled from an adult man with HIV who was CMV-seropositive. The CDR3 DNA sequence: TGTGCCAGCAGCTTATGGAAGCCGGGACCCCAGGAGCAGTACTTC. Protein: CASSLWKPGPQEQYF.